These 8 T cell receptor beta chains were sequenced from one sample in a study of shared clonotypes between healthy human individuals. Using immunoSEQ multiplex PCR, the repertoire was profiled, and TCRdb retains in-frame clones only, with some absent. The sample shows 2 million to 2.5 million clones, approximately 95% of them seen only once. The sequencing sample was made of naive CD4+ T cells from PBMCs. Specified subset: CD45RA+ positively selected. Receptor source: a man between 18 and 29 years old in good health. Some clones in this sample may be carry-over from other donors' samples.

This clone was seen once. This specimen includes other DNA sequences encoding the same CDR3. This chain connects TRBV5-1 to TRBJ2-3; the match to TRBD1 covers 7 bases. Germline-derived CDR1 and CDR2 are SGHRS and YFSETQ. Trimming took 1 base from V and 3 from J; bases not matched to a gene: 5. The CDR3 has 15 residues. This chain's CDR3 is CASSLRDSSTDTQYF. The CDR3 coding sequence is TGCGCCAGCAGCTTGAGGGACAGCTCGACAGATACGCAGTATTTT. Looking up the rest from reference TRBV5-1 and TRBJ2-3 gives the full variable domain: KAGVTQTPRYLIKTRGQQVTLSCSPISGHRSVSWYQQTPGQGLQFLFEYFSETQRNKGNFPGRFSGRQFSNSRSEMNVSTLELGDSALYLCASSLRDSSTDTQYFGPGTRLTVL.

This chain links TRBV2 with TRBJ1-4; D is unresolved. The CDR3 loop spans 14 amino acids. V lost 10 bases and J lost 11, with 23 bases in between. CDR1 SNHLY and CDR2 FYNNEI come from the germline V gene. The CDR3 region is CATTTGVNLEKLFF. CDR3 DNA: TGTGCCACTACGACTGGTGTAAACTTGGAGAAACTGTTTTTT.

The chain joins TRBV5-4 to TRBJ2-2; D not resolved. The V and J ends lost 4 bases and 7 bases respectively, with 17 bases between them. The germline gives CDR1 SGHNT, CDR2 YYREEE (reference sequence). The length of the CDR3 is 15 residues. The CDR3 DNA is TGTGCCAGCAGCCTCCGAATACAGTCTGGCGGGGAGCTGTTTTTT. This encodes CASSLRIQSGGELFF.

Here the CDR3 DNA reads TGTGCCAGCAGCTTGGGGGTGGTGACTGAAGCTTTCTTT. Protein product: CASSLGVVTEAFF. The chain carries TRBV27 and TRBJ1-1, with D perhaps matching TRBD1 (5 bases). Trimming removed 6 bases from V and 5 bases from J, with 13 bases in between. The CDR3 is 13 amino acids. Germline V gives CDR1 MNHEY, CDR2 SMNVEV (reference sequence).

The V call is TRBV10-3, the J call TRBJ2-2, with D perhaps given as TRBD1 or TRBD2 (5 bases each). CDR3 length: 14 amino acids. The germline gives CDR1 ENHRY, CDR2 SYGVKD. With 6 bases removed from V and 3 bases from J, the gap between germline ends came to 11 bases. Here the CDR3 reads CAIRGPSDTGELFF. The CDR3 coding sequence is TGTGCCATCAGGGGACCATCGGACACCGGGGAGCTGTTTTTT.

This clone has only a few counts. V and J are TRBV5-1 and TRBJ1-1; D is possibly TRBD1 (5 bases). The CDR3 spans 15 residues. Germline CDR1 is SGHRS and CDR2 is YFSETQ. Trimming cost V 0 bases and J 1 base, with 10 bases left between them. CDR3 in DNA: TGCGCCAGCAGCTTGGGACAGCGAGCGAACACTGAAGCTTTCTTT. It is translated as CASSLGQRANTEAFF.

The table lists this clone with a few counts. The V call is TRBV5-6, the J call TRBJ1-1; the D is unclear. The ends were cut back, 4 bases at V and 6 bases at J, with 10 bases in the middle. In germline, CDR1 is SGHDT, CDR2 YYEEEE. There are 12 residues in the CDR3. CDR3 DNA: TGTGCCAGCAGCCAAGGCGGGCCTGAAGCTTTCTTT. Protein: CASSQGGPEAFF.

V is TRBV9 and J is TRBJ2-7; TRBD1 agrees at 10 bases. CDR1 and CDR2 from the germline V gene are SGDLS and YYNGEE. Trimming took 4 bases from V and 4 from J; bases not matched to a gene: 5. This CDR3 has 14 residues. The CDR3 bases are TGTGCCAGCAGCATCCGGGACAGGGGATACGAGCAGTACTTC. Translation: CASSIRDRGYEQYF.